The table lists the clone carrying this TCR beta chain with many counts. Its antigen is unidentified. Next came a second PCR, run for about 7 to 12 cycles, which used a sample-barcoded 5' primer along with a J-beta primer mix. MiXCR was run by TCRdb on the 5' RACE reads, yielding one entry per CDR3 protein. The data show 1.5 million to 2 million distinct CDR3 sequences, with approximately 30% seen just once and around 7.7% held by the top ten. These data are taken from a study of blood T cells in healthy people across ages. About the study: Capture via template switching afforded approximately one barcoded beta molecule per two T cells.

V shed 1 base and J shed 5 bases, with 6 bases lying between them. This CDR3 is 13 amino acids long. Germline lookup yields CDR1 KGHSH and CDR2 LQKENI. The study's findings and limits: Versus aged donors, long-lived donors had higher diversity and more naive CD4+ cells. Age brought a roughly linear fall in TCR beta diversity measured per million T cells.

The donors, aged about 6 to 100, were healthy Caucasians from Russia. This receptor was taken from a woman in her twenties or thirties in good health. Sample: blood. The rearrangement joins TRBV18 to TRBJ2-4; D gene ambiguous. CDR3 bases: TGTGCCAGCTCACCACAGGCGGAAAACATTCAGTACTTC. It translates to CASSPQAENIQYF.